The text below deals with one T cell receptor (beta chain). This entry comes from a study of blood T cell repertoires in COVID-19. Trimming left V 1 base short and J 3 bases short, with 7 bases between. The CDR3 has 14 amino acids. CDR1 and CDR2 (germline): LGHDT, YNNKEL (reference sequence). In the source study's methods: Researchers report that nucleated cell counts were estimated from reference gene primer amplification. Sequenced by immunoSEQ multiplex PCR; TCRdb stores in-frame clones only, minus some. That table is the source of V, J and clone size, and D and trimming were worked out from the DNA. The table includes 300,000 to 350,000 clones, 87% detected once.

The source of this sequence is a man under 40 with COVID-19, enrolled during active disease. The rearrangement joins TRBV3-1 (or the pseudogene TRBV3-2) to TRBJ1-3; D unresolved. The sample comprised peripheral blood. The DNA for the CDR3 is TGTGCCAGCAGCCAAGTCCCGGTTGGAAACACCATATATTTT. It specifies CASSQVPVGNTIYF.